This TCR beta chain was sequenced during a study of blood T cell repertoires in COVID-19. Study at large: Samples representing acute and convalescent COVID-19 were sourced from the United States, Italy and Spain.

There are 13 residues in the CDR3. Germline CDR1 and CDR2: SSHAT and FNYEAQ (reference sequence). Comments on this clone: Relative to the germline gene, one junction end is altered; a read error may explain this.

As originally analysed: Reference gene primer amplification yielded estimated nucleated cell counts. Libraries were prepared by immunoSEQ multiplex PCR; TCRdb keeps only in-frame clonotypes and omits some of them. V and J calls and clone size are those listed in that table; D and trimming were worked out from the DNA. This sample carries about 160,000 clones, 75% to 90% of them seen once, and the ten largest clones take about 4%. Sequenced input: peripheral blood. The TCR originated in a woman in her sixties with active or convalescent COVID-19. The chain has TRBV7-7 and TRBJ2-7, with D possibly being TRBD2 (6 bases). The CDR3 region is CASSLAVGDEQYF. The CDR3 nucleotides read TGTGCTAGCAGCTTAGCGGTAGGGGACGAGCAGTACTTC.